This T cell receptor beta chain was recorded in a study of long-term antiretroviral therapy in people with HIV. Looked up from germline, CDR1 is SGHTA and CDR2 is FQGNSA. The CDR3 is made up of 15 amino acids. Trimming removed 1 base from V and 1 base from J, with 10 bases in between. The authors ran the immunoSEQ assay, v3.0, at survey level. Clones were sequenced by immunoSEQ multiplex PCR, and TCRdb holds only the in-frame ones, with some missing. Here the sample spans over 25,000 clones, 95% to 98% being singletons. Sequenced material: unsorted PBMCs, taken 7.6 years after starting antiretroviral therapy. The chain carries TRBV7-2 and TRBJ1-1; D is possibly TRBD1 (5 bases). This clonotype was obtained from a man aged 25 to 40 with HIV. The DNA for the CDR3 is TGTGCCAGCAGCTTAGTGTGGGACTGGAACACTGAAGCTTTCTTT. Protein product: CASSLVWDWNTEAFF.